Following are 21 T cell receptor beta chains from one sample sequenced in a study of T cells in tuberculosis. Here immunoSEQ multiplex PCR was the method, and the copy in TCRdb shows in-frame clones only, minus some. The table records some 90,000 clones, roughly 91% of them present only once. Sorting used thawed, overnight-rested PBMC stained with anti-CD3, a viability dye and GMM-loaded CD1B tetramer. CD1B tetramers were loaded with Rhodococcus equi-derived C32 glucose monomycolate. Specimen: CD1b-GMM tetramer-negative cells sorted from PBMCs. The source of these receptors is an adult woman with latent tuberculosis.

This chain connects TRBV28 to TRBJ2-6; the D is unclear. The V end was cut by 6 bases, the J end by 2 bases, with 5 bases between. Germline V gives CDR1 MDHEN, CDR2 SYDVKM. The CDR3 contains 13 residues. DNA for the CDR3: TGTGCCAGCAGCCAGGCTGGGGCCAACGTCCTGACTTTC. Translated, it gives CASSQAGANVLTF.

The chain uses TRBV30 and TRBJ1-3; D is undetermined. Germline V lookup: CDR1 GTSNPN, CDR2 SVGIG (reference sequence). The CDR3 length is 11 residues. V was cut by 8 bases and J by 7 bases, with 12 bases left in between. The CDR3 DNA reads TGTGCCGGAGAGGCCTGGAACACCATATATTTT. Translation: CAGEAWNTIYF.

This chain connects TRBV6-1 to TRBJ2-7, with TRBD1 as a possible D gene (5 bases). Deletions cut 0 bases from V and 7 bases from J, with 16 bases between. The CDR3 is 15 residues long. Germline CDR1 reads MNHNS; CDR2 reads SASEGT. CDR3 nucleotide sequence: TGTGCCAGCAGTGAAGCGAGTCAGGGTATAGGGGAGCAGTACTTC. Translation gives CASSEASQGIGEQYF.

The gene calls are TRBV27 and TRBJ1-4, with TRBD1 matching over 12 bases. Germline V CDR1 and CDR2: MNHEY, SMNVEV (reference sequence). After removal of 5 bases from V and 0 bases from J, the junction contained 7 bases not matched to a gene. The CDR3 has 18 residues. The CDR3 nucleotides are TGTGCCAGCAGTAACCGGGACAGGGGGCCTCCAACTAATGAAAAACTGTTTTTT. This translates into CASSNRDRGPPTNEKLFF.

The V call is TRBV2, the J call TRBJ1-3; TRBD1 agrees at 7 bases. The germline CDR1 and CDR2 sequences are SNHLY and FYNNEI. This CDR3 comprises 13 residues. The V segment lost 6 bases and the J segment 4 bases; nucleotides outside the gene matches: 3. The CDR3 reads CASSSRGGNTIYF. As DNA, the CDR3 is TGTGCCAGCAGCTCCAGGGGGGGAAACACCATATATTTT.

This clone came up once. This chain connects TRBV5-1 to TRBJ1-1; D is perhaps TRBD1 (5 bases). Germline assignment: CDR1 SGHRS and CDR2 YFSETQ. The CDR3 contains 12 residues. The V gene lost 5 bases and the J gene lost 4 bases, with 9 bases spanning the gap. In DNA, the CDR3 is TGCGCCAGCAGGCAAGGGGTCACTGAAGCTTTCTTT. This translates into CASRQGVTEAFF. Together with reference TRBV5-1 and TRBJ1-1, the CDR3 gives the full variable domain: KAGVTQTPRYLIKTRGQQVTLSCSPISGHRSVSWYQQTPGQGLQFLFEYFSETQRNKGNFPGRFSGRQFSNSRSEMNVSTLELGDSALYLCASRQGVTEAFFGQGTRLTVV.

The J gene is TRBJ1-4, the V gene TRBV5-1; unclear D gene. Trimming left V 0 bases short and J 8 bases short, with 11 bases between. The CDR3 has 14 amino acids. The germline V gene encodes CDR1 SGHRS and CDR2 YFSETQ. CDR3 DNA sequence: TGCGCCAGCAGCTTGGTCAGGCTTGGAGAAAAACTGTTTTTT. It yields the protein CASSLVRLGEKLFF.

The rearrangement uses TRBV5-6 and TRBJ1-1; weak D call: TRBD1 (5 bases). This CDR3 is 15 amino acids long. Trimming took 2 bases from V and 4 from J, leaving 15 bases between them. Germline CDR1 reads SGHDT; CDR2 reads YYEEEE. CDR3 sequence (DNA): TGTGCCAGCAGCTTTGGACCTTTGGGGGGCACTGAAGCTTTCTTT. Its translation is CASSFGPLGGTEAFF.

The V and J genes are TRBV6-1 and TRBJ1-2, with D perhaps TRBD1 (6 bases). Per the germline V gene, CDR1 is MNHNS and CDR2 is SASEGT. This CDR3 has 11 amino acids. The V gene lost 5 bases and the J gene lost 12 bases, with 13 bases spanning the gap. The CDR3 DNA follows: TGTGCCAGCAGTATACAGGGTTCACACACCTTC. This gives the protein CASSIQGSHTF.

This chain links TRBV27 with TRBJ2-1; D is perhaps TRBD1 (7 bases). Germline loops: CDR1 MNHEY, CDR2 SMNVEV (reference sequence). Trimming removed 10 bases from V and 10 bases from J, with 23 bases in between. CDR3 length: 14 residues. The CDR3 sequence: CATRPGLAGGEQFF. The CDR3 bases are TGTGCCACTCGGCCGGGGCTAGCAGGGGGGGAGCAGTTCTTC.

V usage is TRBV7-9 and J usage is TRBJ1-6; unclear D gene. Trimming pared 11 bases from V and 5 bases from J, leaving 16 bases between. From germline, CDR1 is SEHNR and CDR2 FQNEAQ (reference sequence). The CDR3 has 14 amino acids. Here the CDR3 reads CAGISYGDNSPLHF. CDR3 sequence (DNA): TGTGCCGGAATAAGTTACGGGGATAATTCACCCCTCCACTTT.

The chain combines TRBV2 with TRBJ1-2; D is perhaps TRBD1 (6 bases). This CDR3 contains 18 residues. The germline CDR1 and CDR2 sequences are SNHLY and FYNNEI. V was clipped by 3 bases and J by 0 bases, with 20 bases between them. The CDR3 loop is CASSDGQGRDSANYGYTF. The DNA of the CDR3 is TGTGCCAGCAGTGACGGTCAGGGGAGGGACTCAGCTAACTATGGCTACACCTTC.

This clone has only a few counts. V and J are TRBV6-5 and TRBJ1-2; 10 positions match TRBD1. The CDR3 loop spans 14 amino acids. The V gene's germline CDR1 is MNHEY and CDR2 SVGAGI. The J segment lost 4 bases and the V segment lost 7 bases, leaving 6 bases of the junction unmatched. CDR3 amino acids: CASKRGQGSYGYTF. The CDR3 coding sequence is TGTGCCAGCAAAAGGGGACAGGGGAGCTATGGCTACACCTTC.

The J gene is TRBJ2-4, the V gene TRBV6-1; possibly TRBD1 for D (5 bases). The CDR3 consists of 14 residues. The V and J ends lost 3 bases and 9 bases respectively, with 15 bases between them. Germline CDR1 reads MNHNS; CDR2 reads SASEGT. This CDR3 reads CASSEAPTGSIQYF. The CDR3 DNA sequence: TGTGCCAGCAGTGAGGCCCCAACAGGCTCCATTCAGTACTTC.

The rearrangement links TRBV7-2 to TRBJ2-5; maybe TRBD2 (6 bases). CDR3 length equals 13 residues. CDR1 SGHTA and CDR2 FQGNSA come from the germline V gene. Trimming shortened V by 5 bases and J by 5 bases, and 12 bases separated the two germline ends. CDR3 nucleotide sequence: TGTGCCAGCAGCCCACCCCGGGGGGAGACCCAGTACTTC. This encodes CASSPPRGETQYF.

This chain links TRBV7-2 with TRBJ1-3, with no clear D. CDR1 and CDR2 from the germline V gene are SGHTA and FQGNSA. The CDR3 loop spans 15 amino acids. Trimming pared 3 bases from V and 4 bases from J, leaving 13 bases between. CDR3 in amino acids: CASSLAAGAGNTIYF. For the CDR3, the DNA is TGTGCCAGCAGCTTGGCCGCTGGTGCCGGAAACACCATATATTTT.

CDR3 in amino acids: CAWSVLGGASLDYGYTF. CDR3 DNA: TGTGCCTGGAGTGTTCTAGGGGGCGCATCACTGGACTATGGCTACACCTTC. V and J are TRBV30 and TRBJ1-2; 7 bases are shared with TRBD1. V dropped 0 bases and J dropped 3; count of bases not matched to a gene: 13. Germline CDR1 and CDR2: GTSNPN and SVGIG (reference sequence). CDR3 length: 17 amino acids.

This clone was seen just once. The V and J genes are TRBV13 and TRBJ2-6; 13 bases line up with TRBD2. There are 20 residues in the CDR3. Germline CDR1 reads PRHDT; CDR2 reads FYEKMQ (reference sequence). Germline trimming cut 5 bases from V and 0 bases from J; bases unmatched to any gene: 10. CDR3 region: CASSPGLAGRSSSGANVLTF. The DNA for the CDR3 is TGTGCCAGCAGCCCGGGACTAGCGGGGCGCTCGAGCTCTGGGGCCAACGTCCTGACTTTC.

This rearrangement joins TRBV23-1 to TRBJ2-2; 9 bases agree with TRBD2. TRBV23-1 is filed as an ORF, its function uncertain. J lost 4 bases, V lost 3 bases, and 27 bases had no gene match. This CDR3 is built from 23 residues. The CDR3 loop reads CASSHANLWRGGRRVASTGELFF. The CDR3 DNA follows: TGCGCCAGCAGTCACGCCAACCTCTGGCGGGGGGGCCGTAGGGTGGCGAGCACCGGGGAGCTGTTTTTT.

This chain uses TRBV4-1 with TRBJ1-2; 7 nucleotides match TRBD1. Germline-derived CDR1 and CDR2 are MGHRA and YSYEKL. CDR3 length: 14 residues. V lost 4 bases, J lost 3 bases, and 5 bases stayed unmatched. The CDR3 loop reads CASSPLDRDYGYTF. As DNA, the CDR3 is TGCGCCAGCAGCCCCCTCGACAGGGACTATGGCTACACCTTC.

This rearrangement joins TRBV7-9 to TRBJ1-5; 7 bases are shared with TRBD1. CDR1 and CDR2 from the germline V gene are SEHNR and FQNEAQ (reference sequence). Unmatched junction bases numbered 6, after V lost 2 bases and J lost 8 bases. The CDR3 length is 14 residues. The CDR3 region has the DNA TGTGCCAGCAGCTTAAATGACAGGGCTGAGCCCCAGCATTTT. The encoded protein is CASSLNDRAEPQHF.